The 26 T cell receptor beta chains below were found in one sample sequenced in a study of T cell responses to AZD1222 COVID-19 vaccine. Sequencing was performed with immunoSEQ multiplex PCR; in TCRdb, only in-frame clones are kept and a portion is missing. The sample lists 110,000 or so clones, roughly 90% occurring once. This sample comprised peripheral blood, obtained on day 0 of AZD1222 vaccination. The origin of the receptors is an adult in good health.

This clone was recorded once. The genes are TRBV30 and TRBJ2-4; TRBD2 agrees at 7 bases. The J segment lost 13 bases and the V segment lost 3 bases, leaving 18 bases of the junction unmatched. In germline, CDR1 is GTSNPN, CDR2 SVGIG (reference sequence). The CDR3 is 15 residues long. CDR3 region: CAWRPRDPATSAQYF. As DNA, the CDR3 is TGTGCCTGGAGGCCCCGCGACCCCGCAACTAGCGCCCAGTACTTC.

This sequence joins TRBV6-1 and TRBJ1-5; TRBD1 might be the D (6 bases). Per germline, CDR1 MNHNS and CDR2 SASEGT. Trimming removed 1 base from V and 6 bases from J, with 13 bases in between. This CDR3 has 15 residues. The CDR3 loop is CASSEVGGRGQPQHF. The CDR3 DNA sequence: TGTGCCAGCAGTGAAGTGGGGGGGCGCGGTCAGCCCCAGCATTTT.

A single count supports this clone. V gene TRBV30 combines with J gene TRBJ2-1; 8 bases map to TRBD2. CDR3 length: 13 residues. In germline, CDR1 is GTSNPN, CDR2 SVGIG (reference sequence). J gave up 4 bases and V 3 bases, and 2 bases lay outside the gene matches. DNA of the CDR3: TGTGCCTGGAGGGGCGGGGGGTACAATGAGCAGTTCTTC. Protein product: CAWRGGGYNEQFF.

The chain uses TRBV29-1 and TRBJ2-3; D unclear. V dropped 0 bases and J dropped 2 bases, with 6 bases sitting between them. Per the germline V gene, CDR1 is SQVTM and CDR2 is ANQGSEA. The CDR3 has 13 residues. The CDR3 region is CSVEDGPTDTQYF. The CDR3 DNA sequence: TGCAGCGTTGAAGACGGACCCACAGATACGCAGTATTTT.

This chain joins TRBV7-9 and TRBJ1-2; no clear D gene. The CDR3 is made up of 16 amino acids. The V end was cut by 1 base, the J end by 3 bases, with 15 bases between. Germline lookup yields CDR1 SEHNR and CDR2 FQNEAQ (reference sequence). CDR3 nucleotide sequence: TGTGCCAGCAGCTTAGGCGCTTGGGAAGGAGACTATGGCTACACCTTC. It is translated as CASSLGAWEGDYGYTF.

This sequence joins TRBV7-9 and TRBJ2-3, with D tentatively TRBD2 (5 bases). V was clipped by 5 bases and J by 5 bases, with 8 bases between them. The germline CDR1 and CDR2 sequences are SEHNR and FQNEAQ (reference sequence). CDR3 length: 12 amino acids. The CDR3: CASSIRGDTQYF. CDR3 nucleotides: TGTGCCAGCAGCATACGGGGAGATACGCAGTATTTT.

In DNA form, the CDR3 reads TGCAGCGCCCCGACAGGAGGGGGTAATGGCTACACCTTC. Its protein product is CSAPTGGGNGYTF. The chain is built from TRBV29-1 and TRBJ1-2; tentative D call: TRBD1 (6 bases). V was shortened by 7 bases and J by 6 bases, with 18 bases between the two germline ends. The germline CDR1 and CDR2 sequences are SQVTM and ANQGSEA. The CDR3 is 13 amino acids.

The chain joins TRBV18 to TRBJ2-5, with no clear D. The germline gives CDR1 KGHSH, CDR2 LQKENI. The CDR3 length is 13 residues. Trimming stripped 8 bases from V and 1 base from J, with 11 bases between. CDR3 coding DNA: TGTGCCAGCGGAAGAAATTCCCAAGAGACCCAGTACTTC. Translated, it gives CASGRNSQETQYF.

The CDR3 region has the DNA TGCAGTGCTAGTCCTAGCGGGAGCAGGCTCTGGCAGTTCTTC. Its translation is CSASPSGSRLWQFF. The genes are TRBV20-1 and TRBJ2-1, with 10 bases matching TRBD2. After removal of 3 bases from V and 12 bases from J, the junction contained 11 bases not matched to a gene. CDR1 is DFQATT, CDR2 SNEGSKA, per germline (reference sequence). The CDR3 length is 14 residues.

The chain couples TRBV6-2 or TRBV6-3 to TRBJ2-7, with D maybe TRBD2 (5 bases). CDR3 length: 15 residues. V lost 1 base to trimming and J lost 3 bases, with 13 bases between them. The V gene's germline CDR1 is MNHEY and CDR2 SVGEGT. Here the CDR3 DNA reads TGTGCCAGCAGTTACTTTGCGGGTGACTTCTACGAGCAGTACTTC. Protein product: CASSYFAGDFYEQYF.

The chain joins TRBV4-3 to TRBJ2-1; TRBD1 matches at 8 bases. Germline CDR1 is LGHNA and CDR2 is YSLEER. The CDR3 runs to 14 residues. The V and J ends lost 4 bases and 4 bases, in that order; junction bases with no gene match: 3. CDR3 DNA sequence: TGCGCCAGCAGCCCCGGACAGGGTTACAATGAGCAGTTCTTC. As protein: CASSPGQGYNEQFF.

CDR3 nucleotides: TGCGCCAGCAGCGGGTCCGGTGGCGAGCAGTACTTC. Protein product: CASSGSGGEQYF. This sequence joins TRBV5-1 and TRBJ2-7, with D unclear. Germline V lookup: CDR1 SGHRS, CDR2 YFSETQ. V lost 4 bases and J lost 6, with 11 bases in between. The length of the CDR3 is 12 residues.

This clone was seen only a few times. The CDR3 protein is CASSQVGTGRETQYF. The CDR3 DNA reads as TGCGCCAGCAGCCAAGTCGGGACAGGGAGAGAGACCCAGTACTTC. The chain recombines TRBV4-1 with TRBJ2-5; 9 positions match TRBD1. Per the germline V gene, CDR1 is MGHRA and CDR2 is YSYEKL. The trim removed 1 base at V and 4 bases at J, leaving 4 bases unmatched. CDR3 length: 15 residues.

The chain uses TRBV6-2 or TRBV6-3 and TRBJ1-1; D unresolved. V was shortened by 2 bases and J by 2 bases, with 9 bases between the two germline ends. Germline CDR1 is MNHEY and CDR2 is SVGEGT. The CDR3 has 14 amino acids. The CDR3 loop is CASSYRDLNTEAFF. The CDR3 nucleotides read TGTGCCAGCAGTTACCGAGATTTAAACACTGAAGCTTTCTTT.

V and J are TRBV12-3 or TRBV12-4 and TRBJ1-5; D is uncertain. This CDR3 has 12 amino acids. The germline V and J ends were trimmed by 3 bases and 11 bases, with 11 bases remaining between them. The CDR3 DNA follows: TGTGCCAGCAGTTTCCCGAACGGGGCCCAGCATTTT. The encoded protein is CASSFPNGAQHF.

This chain joins TRBV28 and TRBJ2-7, with D perhaps TRBD2 (5 bases). Trimming took off 2 bases at V and 3 bases at J, with 8 bases between the two ends. The CDR3 consists of 13 residues. CDR1 and CDR2 from the germline V gene are MDHEN and SYDVKM. The DNA for the CDR3 is TGTGCCAGCAGTTTAGGAGGCAGCTACGAGCAGTACTTC. It yields the protein CASSLGGSYEQYF. Full variable domain (outside the CDR3, taken from reference TRBV28 and TRBJ2-7): DVKVTQSSRYLVKRTGEKVFLECVQDMDHENMFWYRQDPGLGLRLIYFSYDVKMKEKGDIPEGYSVSREKKERFSLILESASTNQTSMYLCASSLGGSYEQYFGPGTRLTVT.

The rearrangement joins TRBV27 to TRBJ2-7; D uncertain. The V gene's germline CDR1 is MNHEY and CDR2 SMNVEV (reference sequence). Trimming removed 6 bases at V and 4 bases at J, with 13 bases between. The CDR3 is 13 residues long. The CDR3 DNA follows: TGTGCCAGCAGCACTACCCAGGAATACGAGCAGTACTTC. This sequence encodes CASSTTQEYEQYF.

As to this clone: Other DNA sequences in this sample translate to the same CDR3. The chain uses TRBV7-2 and TRBJ1-5; weak D call: TRBD1 (6 bases). V was trimmed by 4 bases and J by 2 bases, leaving 6 bases between them. CDR1 and CDR2 (germline): SGHTA, FQGNSA. There are 13 residues in the CDR3. CDR3 DNA: TGTGCCAGCAGCTACAGGGGCAATCAGCCCCAGCATTTT. It translates to CASSYRGNQPQHF. The complete variable domain, with remaining parts taken from reference TRBV7-2 and TRBJ1-5, reads GAGVSQSPSNKVTEKGKDVELRCDPISGHTALYWYRQSLGQGLEFLIYFQGNSAPDKSGLPSDRFSAERTGGSVSTLTIQRTQQEDSAVYLCASSYRGNQPQHFGDGTRLSIL.

The V and J genes are TRBV2 and TRBJ1-1; a possible D gene is TRBD1 (6 bases). Trimming took off 6 bases at V and 3 bases at J, with 11 bases between the two ends. The germline V gene encodes CDR1 SNHLY and CDR2 FYNNEI. The CDR3 has 13 amino acids. The CDR3 reads CASRQGRDTEAFF. The CDR3 bases are TGTGCCAGCAGACAGGGAAGGGACACTGAAGCTTTCTTT.

V and J are TRBV5-1 and TRBJ1-4; TRBD1 agrees at 7 bases. With V trimmed by 4 bases and J by 3 bases, 3 bases remained unmatched. Germline lookup yields CDR1 SGHRS and CDR2 YFSETQ. The CDR3 spans 14 residues. This CDR3 is CASSPGQANEKLFF. The CDR3 DNA follows: TGCGCCAGCAGCCCCGGACAGGCTAATGAAAAACTGTTTTTT.

The chain uses TRBV10-2 and TRBJ1-5; no definite D call. This CDR3 is built from 13 residues. Germline lookup yields CDR1 WSHSY and CDR2 SAAADI. V was pared by 4 bases and J by 4 bases, with 8 bases between. The CDR3 DNA follows: TGCGCCAGCAGTGCCGACCGAAATCAGCCCCAGCATTTT. Encoded protein: CASSADRNQPQHF.

In DNA form, the CDR3 reads TGTGCCAGCAGCCCCGGCCAAAAGCAGTTCTTC. This encodes CASSPGQKQFF. The chain has TRBV3-1 (or the pseudogene TRBV3-2) and TRBJ2-1; D remains ambiguous. The CDR3 has 11 amino acids. The germline V gene encodes CDR1 LGHDT and CDR2 YNNKEL (reference sequence). The V end was cut by 4 bases, the J end by 11 bases, with 9 bases between.

The chain links TRBV19 to TRBJ2-5, with 9 positions matching TRBD1. Germline CDR1 and CDR2: LNHDA and SQIVND (reference sequence). The J segment lost 5 bases and the V segment lost 0 bases, leaving 4 bases of the junction unmatched. The CDR3 is 15 residues long. The CDR3 loop is CASSIDIDRGETQYF. DNA for the CDR3: TGTGCCAGTAGTATAGATATTGACAGGGGGGAGACCCAGTACTTC.

The chain has TRBV27 and TRBJ1-4; TRBD1 aligns across 7 bases. There are 15 residues in the CDR3. The V gene's germline CDR1 is MNHEY and CDR2 SMNVEV (reference sequence). V shed 6 bases, J shed 6 bases, and the junction held 10 bases outside the gene matches. In DNA form, the CDR3 reads TGTGCCAGCAGGGGGTGGACAGGAGCCTATGAAAAACTGTTTTTT. It specifies CASRGWTGAYEKLFF.

This chain uses TRBV19 with TRBJ2-1, with TRBD2 matching 10 bases. The CDR3 loop spans 17 amino acids. The J segment lost 3 bases and the V segment lost 2 bases, leaving 7 bases of the junction unmatched. Germline lookup yields CDR1 LNHDA and CDR2 SQIVND (reference sequence). CDR3 nucleotide sequence: TGTGCCAGTAGTATACGAAGCGGGGGGGACATCTACAATGAGCAGTTCTTC. Its translation is CASSIRSGGDIYNEQFF.

CDR3: CASGRPSYGYTF. The DNA of the CDR3 is TGTGCCAGCGGCCGCCCGAGTTATGGCTACACCTTC. This sequence joins TRBV27 and TRBJ1-2; D is unresolved. Germline CDR1 and CDR2: MNHEY and SMNVEV (reference sequence). The CDR3 spans 12 residues. Deletions cut 8 bases from V and 5 bases from J, with 12 bases between.